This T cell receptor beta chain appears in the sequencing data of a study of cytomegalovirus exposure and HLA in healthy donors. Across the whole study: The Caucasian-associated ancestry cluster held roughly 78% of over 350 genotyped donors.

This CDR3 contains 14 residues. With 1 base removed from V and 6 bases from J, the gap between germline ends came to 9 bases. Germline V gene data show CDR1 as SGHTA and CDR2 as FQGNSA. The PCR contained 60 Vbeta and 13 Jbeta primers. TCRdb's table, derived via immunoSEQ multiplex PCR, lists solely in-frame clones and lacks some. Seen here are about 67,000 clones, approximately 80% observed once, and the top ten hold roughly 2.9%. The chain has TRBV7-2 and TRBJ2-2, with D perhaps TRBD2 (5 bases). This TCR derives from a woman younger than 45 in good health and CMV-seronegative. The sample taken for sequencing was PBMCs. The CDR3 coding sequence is TGTGCCAGCAGCTTAGTGGGAGTGGCCGGGGAGCTGTTTTTT. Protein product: CASSLVGVAGELFF.